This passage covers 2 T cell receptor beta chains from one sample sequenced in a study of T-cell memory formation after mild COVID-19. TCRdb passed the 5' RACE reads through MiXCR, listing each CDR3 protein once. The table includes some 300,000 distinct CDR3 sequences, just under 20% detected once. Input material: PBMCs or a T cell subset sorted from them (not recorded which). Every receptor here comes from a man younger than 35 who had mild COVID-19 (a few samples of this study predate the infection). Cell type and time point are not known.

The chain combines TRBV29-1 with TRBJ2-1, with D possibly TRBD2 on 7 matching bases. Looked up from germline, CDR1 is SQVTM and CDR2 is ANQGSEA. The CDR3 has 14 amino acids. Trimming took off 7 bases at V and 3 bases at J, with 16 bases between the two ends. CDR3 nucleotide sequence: TGCAGCGGACGTGGGGGGGCCTACTACAATGAGCAGTTCTTC. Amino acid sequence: CSGRGGAYYNEQFF.

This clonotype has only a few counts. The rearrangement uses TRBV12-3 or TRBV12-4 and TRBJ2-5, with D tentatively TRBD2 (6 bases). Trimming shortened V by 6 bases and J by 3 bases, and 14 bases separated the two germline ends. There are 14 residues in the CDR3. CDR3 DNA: TGTGCCAGCAGCCTCGGGAGCCTCGAAGAGACCCAGTACTTC. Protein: CASSLGSLEETQYF.